The TCR beta chain under discussion was sequenced for a study of CD8 T cells in ankylosing spondylitis. Making use of molecular barcodes, quantitative 5'-RACE generated TCR beta libraries. MiXCR, run by TCRdb on the 5' RACE reads, gives a single entry per CDR3 protein. The sample records 200,000 to 250,000 distinct CDR3 sequences, around 11% being singletons. Trimming removed 5 bases from V and 1 base from J, with 8 bases in between. Germline CDR1 reads SQVTM; CDR2 reads ANQGSEA. The CDR3 consists of 12 residues. Sequencing input: blood, either unsorted or a sorted T cell fraction (not recorded which). This chain uses TRBV29-1 with TRBJ1-1; tentatively, D is TRBD1 (6 bases). The TCR originated in a male donor with ankylosing spondylitis or in good health (not recorded which). CDR3 loop: CSVPGQNTEAFF. The DNA of the CDR3 is TGCAGCGTTCCGGGACAGAACACTGAAGCTTTCTTT.